The rows below give T cell receptor beta chains drawn from one sample of a study of blood T cell repertoires in COVID-19. Generated by immunoSEQ multiplex PCR, the TCRdb table keeps only in-frame clones and is missing some. The table lists 80,000 or so clones, approximately 82% of them singletons, with 8.5% to 12% in the top ten. Sequences were obtained from peripheral blood. These receptors all stem from a man between 60 and 75 years old with acute or convalescent COVID-19. CDR3s include the opening cysteine and the closing phenylalanine or tryptophan. The order of the fields is CDR3 protein, CDR3 DNA, CDR3 length, D gene, J gene, clone size, V gene. The D gene is left open where the match is weak. Size is stated for part of the rows, as once, few or many counts, or as a class when the clone is expanded.

CASSSDSPLHF	TGTGCCAGCAGTTCTGATTCACCCCTCCACTTT	11	-	TRBJ1-6	-	TRBV7-2
CASSLSGTPGDTQYF	TGCGCCAGCAGCCTATCCGGAACCCCGGGGGATACGCAGTATTTT	15	-	TRBJ2-3	-	TRBV5-1
CASSRDRVNGYTF	TGTGCCAGCAGCCGGGACAGGGTTAACGGCTACACCTTC	13	TRBD1	TRBJ1-2	-	TRBV7-9
CASSPIVNTEAFF	TGTGCCAGCAGCCCCATAGTGAACACTGAAGCTTTCTTT	13	-	TRBJ1-1	-	TRBV7-9
CASSLMFRNTEAFF	TGTGCCAGCAGCTTAATGTTCAGGAACACTGAAGCTTTCTTT	14	-	TRBJ1-1	-	TRBV7-3
CASSGRQGVSNSPLHF	TGTGCCAGTAGTGGCCGACAGGGGGTTTCTAATTCACCCCTCCACTTT	16	TRBD1	TRBJ1-6	-	TRBV19
CASSSLGGGREKLFF	TGTGCCAGCAGTTCCTTAGGCGGGGGCAGGGAAAAACTGTTTTTT	15	-	TRBJ1-4	-	TRBV28
CASSFGTGAVQKLFF	TGTGCCAGCAGTTTCGGAACAGGGGCGGTTCAAAAACTGTTTTTT	15	TRBD1	TRBJ1-4	-	TRBV28
CASSLAGSGANTGELFF	TGCGCCAGCAGCTTGGCCGGGAGCGGGGCGAACACCGGGGAGCTGTTTTTT	17	TRBD2	TRBJ2-2	-	TRBV5-1
CASSLGGGTEAFF	TGTGCCAGCAGCTTGGGAGGGGGCACTGAAGCTTTCTTT	13	-	TRBJ1-1	-	TRBV5-5
CASSQASQGTDTQYF	TGCGCCAGCAGCCAAGCCAGCCAGGGCACAGATACGCAGTATTTT	15	-	TRBJ2-3	-	TRBV4-3
CASSLSVSNEQFF	TGTGCCAGCAGCCTGTCGGTGAGTAATGAGCAGTTCTTC	13	-	TRBJ2-1	-	TRBV11-2
CASSYRRANGYTF	TGTGCCAGCAGTTACCGCCGAGCCAACGGCTACACCTTC	13	-	TRBJ1-2	-	TRBV12-3/TRBV12-4
CASRKGGIFSGNTIYF	TGTGCCAGCAGGAAGGGGGGGATTTTCTCTGGAAACACCATATATTTT	16	-	TRBJ1-3	once	TRBV3-1/TRBV3-2
CASSRQGLEGYTF	TGTGCCAGCAGCCGACAGGGCTTGGAAGGCTACACCTTC	13	TRBD1	TRBJ1-2	-	TRBV6-6
CASSPTAGSNQPQHF	TGTGCCAGCTCACCAACTGCCGGGAGCAATCAGCCCCAGCATTTT	15	-	TRBJ1-5	-	TRBV18
CASSPPADTEAFF	TGTGCCAGCTCACCCCCCGCGGACACTGAAGCTTTCTTT	13	-	TRBJ1-1	-	TRBV18
CASSPIQGIAGELFF	TGTGCCAGCTCACCAATTCAGGGGATCGCCGGGGAGCTGTTTTTT	15	-	TRBJ2-2	-	TRBV18
CASSSRLKNIQYF	TGTGCCAGCAGCTCACGGTTGAAAAACATTCAGTACTTC	13	-	TRBJ2-4	few	TRBV7-2
CATLVGTANIQYF	TGCGCCACCCTAGTAGGGACAGCTAACATTCAGTACTTC	13	TRBD1	TRBJ2-4	few	TRBV5-1
CASVGNRMYEQYF	TGTGCCAGCGTCGGAAACAGGATGTACGAGCAGTACTTC	13	-	TRBJ2-7	-	TRBV28
CSASGGWDEQYF	TGCAGTGCTAGTGGAGGGTGGGATGAGCAGTACTTC	12	-	TRBJ2-7	-	TRBV20-1
CASSQGLVGNEQFF	TGCGCCAGCAGCCAGGGACTAGTCGGTAATGAGCAGTTCTTC	14	TRBD2	TRBJ2-1	-	TRBV5-1
CASSSGQGGEKLFF	TGTGCCAGCAGTTCCGGACAGGGAGGGGAAAAACTGTTTTTT	14	TRBD1	TRBJ1-4	-	TRBV6-5
CASSPGGDTQYF	TGTGCCAGCAGCCCAGGGGGAGATACGCAGTATTTT	12	TRBD1	TRBJ2-3	-	TRBV11-3
CASSVRGDTGELFF	TGTGCCAGCAGTGTTCGGGGAGACACCGGGGAGCTGTTTTTT	14	-	TRBJ2-2	-	TRBV6-4
CASTSHDLAGVGEQYF	TGTGCCAGCACCTCACACGACCTAGCGGGAGTTGGCGAGCAGTACTTC	16	TRBD2	TRBJ2-7	-	TRBV6-6
CASSEGRNGETQYF	TGTGCCAGCAGTGAGGGCCGAAATGGGGAGACCCAGTACTTC	14	-	TRBJ2-5	few	TRBV2
CASSDPGKETQYF	TGTGCCAGCAGTGATCCAGGGAAAGAGACCCAGTACTTC	13	-	TRBJ2-5	-	TRBV2
CASSLKQGWDYGYTF	TGTGCCAGCAGCCTAAAACAGGGATGGGACTATGGCTACACCTTC	15	-	TRBJ1-2	-	TRBV4-2
CASSEGGAIYGYTF	TGTGCCAGCAGTGAAGGCGGGGCGATCTATGGCTACACCTTC	14	-	TRBJ1-2	-	TRBV6-1
CASSESGRELGTDTQYF	TGCGCCAGCAGTGAGTCAGGGAGGGAGCTTGGCACAGATACGCAGTATTTT	17	TRBD2	TRBJ2-3	-	TRBV10-1
CASSWTSGRASNEQFF	TGTGCCAGCAGCTGGACTAGCGGGAGGGCCTCAAATGAGCAGTTCTTC	16	TRBD2	TRBJ2-1	-	TRBV5-4
CASSLSGATEAFF	TGTGCCAGCAGCTTGTCAGGGGCCACTGAAGCTTTCTTT	13	-	TRBJ1-1	-	TRBV7-9
CASSPPGQGARGYTF	TGTGCCAGCTCACCACCGGGACAGGGGGCGAGGGGCTACACCTTC	15	TRBD1	TRBJ1-2	-	TRBV18
CASSELGEVGYTF	TGTGCCAGCAGTGAGTTGGGGGAGGTTGGCTACACCTTC	13	-	TRBJ1-2	-	TRBV6-1
CASSERGSGPNEQFF	TGCGCCAGCAGTGAGCGGGGAAGCGGTCCCAATGAGCAGTTCTTC	15	-	TRBJ2-1	few	TRBV10-1
CASSQGPNRGSEAFF	TGTGCCAGCAGCCAAGGGCCGAACAGGGGATCTGAAGCTTTCTTT	15	TRBD1	TRBJ1-1	-	TRBV3-1/TRBV3-2
CASSFTTLVSYNEQFF	TGTGCCAGCAGCTTTACGACTCTAGTCTCCTACAATGAGCAGTTCTTC	16	-	TRBJ2-1	-	TRBV7-2
CASSSRTGGTGELFF	TGTGCCAGCAGCTCCAGGACAGGGGGAACCGGGGAGCTGTTTTTT	15	TRBD1	TRBJ2-2	-	TRBV7-2
CAAYTPGLQETQYF	TGTGCCGCGTATACTCCTGGACTACAAGAGACCCAGTACTTC	14	-	TRBJ2-5	few	TRBV30
CASPPPWTSISYNEQFF	TGTGCCAGCCCCCCTCCCTGGACTAGCATATCCTACAATGAGCAGTTCTTC	17	TRBD2	TRBJ2-1	-	TRBV28
CASSLELAAGEQYF	TGTGCCAGCAGCTTAGAACTAGCGGCCGGGGAGCAGTACTTC	14	TRBD2	TRBJ2-7	-	TRBV7-2
CAIDRKSPPEAFF	TGTGCCATAGACAGGAAATCTCCCCCTGAAGCTTTCTTT	13	-	TRBJ1-1	-	TRBV6-5
CAISELQGGDGYTF	TGTGCCATCAGTGAGTTGCAGGGAGGAGATGGCTACACCTTC	14	-	TRBJ1-2	-	TRBV10-3
CASNPSSGEQYF	TGTGCCAGCAACCCATCCTCCGGCGAGCAGTACTTC	12	-	TRBJ2-7	-	TRBV7-9
CASSKRTACRTVAGKVLDTQYF	TGTGCCAGCAGCAAGCGCACGGCGTGTCGGACGGTAGCGGGAAAGGTATTGGATACGCAGTATTTT	22	-	TRBJ2-3	-	TRBV21-1
CASRKGASTDTQYF	TGTGCCAGTAGGAAGGGGGCGAGCACAGATACGCAGTATTTT	14	TRBD1	TRBJ2-3	-	TRBV19
CASSPGTRSGDTQYF	TGTGCCAGCAGTCCCGGGACTAGGTCTGGAGATACGCAGTATTTT	15	TRBD2	TRBJ2-3	-	TRBV6-6